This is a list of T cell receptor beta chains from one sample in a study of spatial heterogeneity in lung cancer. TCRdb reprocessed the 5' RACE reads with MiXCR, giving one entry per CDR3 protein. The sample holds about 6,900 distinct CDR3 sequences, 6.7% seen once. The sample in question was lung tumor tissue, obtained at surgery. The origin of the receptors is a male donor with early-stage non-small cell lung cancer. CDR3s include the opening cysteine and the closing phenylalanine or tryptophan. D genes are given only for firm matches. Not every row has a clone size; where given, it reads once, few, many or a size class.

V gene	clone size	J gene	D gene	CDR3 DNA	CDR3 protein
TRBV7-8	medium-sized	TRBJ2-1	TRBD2	TGTGCCAGCAGCTCACTAGCGGCTATTTTCGATGAGCAGTTCTTC	CASSSLAAIFDEQFF
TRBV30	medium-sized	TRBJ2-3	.	TGTGCCTGGAGTGTACCGGTAAGAGATACGCAGTATTTT	CAWSVPVRDTQYF
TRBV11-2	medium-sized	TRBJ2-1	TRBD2	TGTGCCAGCAGCTTCGGGCCTAGCGGGTACAATGAGCAGTTCTTC	CASSFGPSGYNEQFF
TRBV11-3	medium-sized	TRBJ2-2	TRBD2	TGTGCCAGCAGCTTAGGCGGGAGGACAACCGGGGAGCTGTTTTTT	CASSLGGRTTGELFF
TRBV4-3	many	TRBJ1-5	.	TGCGCCAGCAGCCAAGATGGAAATCAGCCCCAGCATTTT	CASSQDGNQPQHF
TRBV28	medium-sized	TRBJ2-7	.	TGTGCCAGCAGTGGCCTCCAGGGGTCCTACGAGCAGTACTTC	CASSGLQGSYEQYF
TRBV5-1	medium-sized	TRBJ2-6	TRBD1	TGCGCCAGCAGCTGGACAGGCCAAAGCTCTGGGGCCAACGTGCTGACTTTC	CASSWTGQSSGANVLTF
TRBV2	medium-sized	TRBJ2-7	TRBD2	TGTGCCAGATCAGGGGCTAGCGGGGGATCCTACGAGCAGTACTTC	CARSGASGGSYEQYF
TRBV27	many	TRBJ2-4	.	TGTGCCAGCAGTTTATCAGGGTCAGGCATTCAGTACTTC	CASSLSGSGIQYF
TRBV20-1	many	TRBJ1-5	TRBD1	TGCAGTGCTGCGACAGGGGGCTATCAGCCCCAGCATTTT	CSAATGGYQPQHF
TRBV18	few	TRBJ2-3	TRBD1	TGTGCCACCTCAAATCAGGGGGCGCCAGATACGCAGTATTTT	CATSNQGAPDTQYF
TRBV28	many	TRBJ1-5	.	TGTGCCAGCAGTTACAGGGACAATAGCAATCAGCCCCAGCATTTT	CASSYRDNSNQPQHF
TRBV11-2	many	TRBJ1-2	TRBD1	TGTGCCAGCAGCTTTCGGACAGGTTGGGGCTACGCCTTC	CASSFRTGWGYAF
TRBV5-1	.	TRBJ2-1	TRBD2	TGTGCCAGCAGCGGGACTAGCGGGAAGGATGAGCAGTTCTTC	CASSGTSGKDEQFF
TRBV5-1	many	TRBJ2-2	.	TGCGCCAGCAGCGCCCAACCCAGGTCGGGCACCGGGGAGCTGTTTTTT	CASSAQPRSGTGELFF
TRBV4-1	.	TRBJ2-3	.	TGCGCCAGCAGCCAAAGTGGTCGGGGGCACACGGATACGCAGTATTTT	CASSQSGRGHTDTQYF
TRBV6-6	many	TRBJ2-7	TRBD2	TGTGCCAGCAGTTACGCGGGAGGGCCTGCGTACGAGCAGTACTTC	CASSYAGGPAYEQYF
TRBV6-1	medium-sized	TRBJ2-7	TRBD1	TGTGCCAGCAGTCCAGGGGACAGGGTAAGAAACGAGCAGTACTTC	CASSPGDRVRNEQYF
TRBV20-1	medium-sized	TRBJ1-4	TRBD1	TGCAGTGCCCCCTGGTGGGACAGGGCGGAAAAACTGTTTTTT	CSAPWWDRAEKLFF
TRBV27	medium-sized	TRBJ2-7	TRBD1	TGTGCCAGCAGTCTGGACAGGGGGCCCTACGAGCAGTACTTC	CASSLDRGPYEQYF
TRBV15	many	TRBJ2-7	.	TGTGCCACCAGCACCTGGGACGACCCCTACGAGCAGTACTTC	CATSTWDDPYEQYF